A single sample is the source of the 30 T cell receptor beta chains below, sequenced in a study of shared clonotypes between healthy human individuals. Sequencing was performed with immunoSEQ multiplex PCR; in TCRdb, only in-frame clones are kept and a portion is missing. The data hold approximately 1,500,000 clones, with around 97% observed a single time. The sequencing sample was made of naive CD4+ T cells sorted from blood. Indicated subset: CD45RA+ positively selected. All receptors derive from a man aged 30 to 39 in good health.

This chain uses TRBV5-1 with TRBJ2-3, with 9 bases matching TRBD2. Germline-derived CDR1 and CDR2 are SGHRS and YFSETQ. This CDR3 is 19 amino acids long. Trimming at V came to 0 bases and at J to 7 bases, leaving 18 bases not matched to a gene. The CDR3, as DNA: TGCGCCAGCAGCTTGGGGCAGGGGCAAGTTAGCGGGAGTCCAAATACGCAGTATTTT. Its translation: CASSLGQGQVSGSPNTQYF.

The chain is built from TRBV4-1 and TRBJ2-5, with 8 bases matching TRBD1. The V gene end was trimmed by 4 bases and the J gene end by 4 bases; junction bases not matched to a gene: 2. Germline values: CDR1 MGHRA, CDR2 YSYEKL. CDR3 length: 13 residues. The CDR3 DNA reads TGCGCCAGCAGCCTCACAGGGGGAGAGACCCAGTACTTC. Its translation: CASSLTGGETQYF.

J is TRBJ1-4 and V is TRBV28; 7 nucleotides agree with TRBD1. CDR1 is MDHEN and CDR2 is SYDVKM in the germline V gene. With V trimmed by 8 bases and J by 4 bases, 4 bases remained unmatched. There are 13 residues in the CDR3. The chain's CDR3 is CASGSGGNEKLFF. CDR3 DNA sequence: TGTGCCAGCGGGTCAGGGGGTAATGAAAAACTGTTTTTT.

This clone occurred once. The rearrangement links TRBV2 to TRBJ2-7; D possibly corresponds to TRBD1 (5 bases). Per germline, CDR1 SNHLY and CDR2 FYNNEI. Trimming stripped 5 bases from V and 0 bases from J, with 17 bases between. The CDR3 length is 16 residues. Here the CDR3 DNA reads TGTGCCAGCAGTCAGGGCATCCCACTAACCTCCTACGAGCAGTACTTC. Its translation is CASSQGIPLTSYEQYF.

This sequence joins TRBV5-1 and TRBJ2-7, with a possible D match to TRBD1 (5 bases). Between the trimmed V and J ends, which lost 0 bases and 3 bases, there was a span of 10 bases. There are 14 residues in the CDR3. The germline V gene encodes CDR1 SGHRS and CDR2 YFSETQ. CDR3 in amino acids: CASSLDRPYYEQYF. Written as DNA, the CDR3 is TGCGCCAGCAGCTTGGACAGGCCATACTACGAGCAGTACTTC.

The rearrangement links TRBV7-2 to TRBJ2-7, with TRBD2 matching over 8 bases. Per germline, CDR1 SGHTA and CDR2 FQGNSA. The V gene end was trimmed by 1 base and the J gene end by 3 bases; junction bases not matched to a gene: 17. The CDR3 is 19 residues long. CDR3: CASSLDGGVAGGWVYEQYF. The CDR3 DNA is TGTGCCAGCAGCTTAGACGGTGGGGTGGCGGGAGGATGGGTCTACGAGCAGTACTTC. Supplemented by reference TRBV7-2 and TRBJ2-7, the full variable domain reads GAGVSQSPSNKVTEKGKDVELRCDPISGHTALYWYRQSLGQGLEFLIYFQGNSAPDKSGLPSDRFSAERTGGSVSTLTIQRTQQEDSAVYLCASSLDGGVAGGWVYEQYFGPGTRLTVT.

This clone was found once. V is TRBV7-9 and J is TRBJ2-5; 9 positions match TRBD1. This CDR3 has 16 amino acids. With V trimmed by 3 bases and J by 4 bases, 9 bases remained unmatched. CDR1 is SEHNR, CDR2 FQNEAQ, per germline (reference sequence). CDR3 sequence: CASSFDPGQGRETQYF. Written as DNA, the CDR3 is TGTGCCAGCAGCTTCGATCCGGGACAGGGAAGAGAGACCCAGTACTTC.

The chain employs TRBV27 and TRBJ2-1; tentatively, D is TRBD2 (5 bases). This CDR3 comprises 11 residues. In germline, CDR1 is MNHEY, CDR2 SMNVEV (reference sequence). Deletions cut 7 bases from V and 12 bases from J, with 13 bases between. The CDR3: CASNNRGVQFF. CDR3 DNA: TGTGCCAGCAACAACCGGGGTGTGCAGTTCTTC.

The chain recombines TRBV5-1 with TRBJ2-5; D is unresolved. V was cut by 6 bases and J by 5 bases, with 20 bases left in between. The CDR3 runs 15 residues. The germline V gene has CDR1 SGHRS and CDR2 YFSETQ. DNA for the CDR3: TGCGCCAGCACCCGCCGGCAAGGACCCGGGGAGACCCAGTACTTC. Translated, it gives CASTRRQGPGETQYF.

J is TRBJ2-3 and V is TRBV21-1; the listed D gene, TRBD2, was not tested against the DNA. TRBV21-1 is annotated as a pseudogene. This CDR3 is built from 17 residues. DNA of the CDR3: TGTGCCAGCAGACCTGAGGGGCACGTTAGGAGGGCAGATACGCAGTATTTT. This translates into CASRPEGHVRRADTQYF.

The chain uses TRBV18 and TRBJ2-1; 12 nucleotides match TRBD2. Germline CDR1 is KGHSH and CDR2 is LQKENI. The CDR3 totals 16 residues. V was clipped by 1 base and J by 10 bases; unmatched bases: 8. This CDR3 reads CASSPRLAGGVPEQFF. In nucleotides, the CDR3 is TGTGCCAGCTCACCACGGCTAGCGGGAGGGGTCCCCGAGCAGTTCTTC.

This clone has a single count. V usage is TRBV6-6 and J usage is TRBJ2-7; 7 bases line up with TRBD2. CDR1 is MNHNY and CDR2 is SVGAGI in the germline V gene (reference sequence). Trimming at V came to 5 bases and at J to 2 bases, leaving 3 bases not matched to a gene. CDR3 length: 13 amino acids. The DNA for the CDR3 is TGTGCCAGCAGTCCGGGGGGTACCTACGAGCAGTACTTC. It encodes CASSPGGTYEQYF.

The chain joins TRBV2 to TRBJ2-1; 9 nucleotides agree with TRBD2. The CDR3 loop spans 15 amino acids. Germline V gene data show CDR1 as SNHLY and CDR2 as FYNNEI. V lost 6 bases to trimming and J lost 6 bases; unmatched junction nucleotides: 9. The CDR3 DNA sequence: TGTGCCAGCAGCGTAGCGGGAGTGGGAGCCAATGAGCAGTTCTTC. It codes for CASSVAGVGANEQFF.

The rearrangement links TRBV27 to TRBJ2-3; D is uncertain. Looked up from germline, CDR1 is MNHEY and CDR2 is SMNVEV (reference sequence). The V end lost 1 base, the J end lost 6 bases, and 5 bases lay between the germline ends. This CDR3 has 12 residues. The CDR3 DNA follows: TGTGCCAGCAGTTTATTCCAGGATACGCAGTATTTT. Protein product: CASSLFQDTQYF.

The CDR3 reads CASNQGTAGELFF. The CDR3, as DNA: TGCGCCAGCAATCAGGGGACCGCCGGGGAGCTGTTTTTT. The chain recombines TRBV10-1 with TRBJ2-2; maybe TRBD1 (6 bases). The CDR3 is 13 amino acids. Germline-derived CDR1 and CDR2 are WNHNN and SYGVQD (reference sequence). V dropped 7 bases and J dropped 6 bases, with 12 bases sitting between them.

The count of this clone is one. This rearrangement joins TRBV19 to TRBJ2-7; D assignment may be TRBD1 or TRBD2 (5 bases each). Germline V lookup: CDR1 LNHDA, CDR2 SQIVND (reference sequence). This CDR3 has 12 residues. V lost 10 bases and J 3 bases, leaving 13 bases between the germline ends. The CDR3 DNA sequence: TGTGCCACCGGGGACCTCTACTACGAGCAGTACTTC. Residues: CATGDLYYEQYF.

The CDR3 spells CASMGLARGADTQYF. The CDR3 DNA is TGTGCCTCGATGGGGCTGGCGCGTGGGGCAGATACGCAGTATTTT. The chain couples TRBV6-5 to TRBJ2-3; perhaps TRBD1 as D (5 bases). V lost 11 bases, J lost 4 bases, and 22 bases lay in between. This CDR3 contains 15 residues. Per germline, CDR1 MNHEY and CDR2 SVGAGI.

This clone appeared a single time. The V call is TRBV19, the J call TRBJ1-1, with D unresolved. This CDR3 contains 12 residues. Trimming left V 5 bases short and J 1 base short, with 5 bases between. Germline CDR1 LNHDA, CDR2 SQIVND (reference sequence). The CDR3, as DNA: TGTGCCAGTAGTCCCGAGAACACTGAAGCTTTCTTT. This sequence encodes CASSPENTEAFF.

A note on this clone: The same CDR3 arises from other DNA sequences in this sample as well. J is TRBJ2-2 and V is TRBV7-9; 9 nucleotides match TRBD2. The CDR3 is made up of 16 amino acids. The V and J ends lost 5 bases and 1 base, in that order; junction bases with no gene match: 5. In germline, CDR1 is SEHNR, CDR2 FQNEAQ (reference sequence). As DNA, the CDR3 is TGTGCCAGCAGCCTCGGACTAGCGCTGAACACCGGGGAGCTGTTTTTT. Protein product: CASSLGLALNTGELFF.

The rearrangement uses TRBV4-1 and TRBJ1-1; 8 bases align to TRBD1. This CDR3 contains 15 residues. V lost 0 bases to trimming and J lost 7 bases; unmatched junction nucleotides: 7. Germline CDR1 is MGHRA and CDR2 is YSYEKL. The CDR3 loop is CASSQDWQGAFEAFF. In DNA form, the CDR3 reads TGCGCCAGCAGCCAAGATTGGCAGGGGGCATTTGAAGCTTTCTTT.

The chain links TRBV7-9 to TRBJ2-1; D is uncertain. V shed 3 bases and J shed 8 bases, with 8 bases lying between them. Germline CDR1 SEHNR, CDR2 FQNEAQ (reference sequence). The CDR3 consists of 12 residues. The CDR3 region has the DNA TGTGCCAGCAGCTTCTCGGGCGATGAGCAGTTCTTC. Protein: CASSFSGDEQFF.

This chain uses TRBV5-1 with TRBJ2-7; 10 bases match TRBD2. With 3 bases clipped from V and 3 bases from J, the junction kept 15 bases outside the gene matches. This CDR3 is 18 amino acids long. The V gene's germline CDR1 is SGHRS and CDR2 YFSETQ. The CDR3 spells CASSWAGTGGTSVYEQYF. DNA for the CDR3: TGCGCCAGCAGCTGGGCCGGGACAGGTGGGACTAGCGTCTACGAGCAGTACTTC.

The V call is TRBV18, the J call TRBJ2-5; D not resolved. This CDR3 is built from 14 residues. With 0 bases removed from V and 5 bases from J, the gap between germline ends came to 10 bases. CDR1 is KGHSH, CDR2 LQKENI, per germline. CDR3 protein: CASSPPSSRETQYF. CDR3 nucleotides: TGTGCCAGCTCACCACCTAGTAGTCGGGAGACCCAGTACTTC.

In the case of this clone: Other nucleotide sequences from this sample produce the same CDR3. V is TRBV11-2 and J is TRBJ1-3; D is unclear. The CDR3 covers 15 residues. Trimming pared 0 bases from V and 0 bases from J, leaving 6 bases between. Per the germline V gene, CDR1 is SGHAT and CDR2 is FQNNGV. In nucleotides, the CDR3 is TGTGCCAGCAGCTTAGAGGGGAGCTCTGGAAACACCATATATTTT. Its protein is CASSLEGSSGNTIYF.

V and J are TRBV29-1 and TRBJ1-1; D unresolved. Trimming took 7 bases from V and 0 from J, leaving 12 bases between them. CDR1 is SQVTM, CDR2 ANQGSEA, per germline. There are 13 residues in the CDR3. CDR3 protein: CSAWTVMNTEAFF. CDR3 sequence (DNA): TGCAGCGCCTGGACTGTGATGAACACTGAAGCTTTCTTT.

This chain connects TRBV19 to TRBJ1-5, with D hard to call. This CDR3 has 14 residues. The germline gives CDR1 LNHDA, CDR2 SQIVND (reference sequence). V gave up 5 bases and J gave up 1 base, with 9 bases separating them. CDR3 nucleotides: TGTGCCAGTAGTCTCCGAACCAGCAATCAGCCCCAGCATTTT. Translation: CASSLRTSNQPQHF.

The CDR3 loop is CASSEYGLWNTEAFF. CDR3 coding DNA: TGTGCCAGCAGTGAATATGGGTTATGGAACACTGAAGCTTTCTTT. This chain joins TRBV2 and TRBJ1-1; D is ambiguous. The CDR3 covers 15 residues. V shed 2 bases and J shed 1 base, with 11 bases lying between them. The germline V gene encodes CDR1 SNHLY and CDR2 FYNNEI.

For this clone: Other nucleotide sequences from this sample produce the same CDR3. The chain recombines TRBV27 with TRBJ2-6; D gene uncertain. V was clipped by 8 bases and J by 1 base, with 6 bases between them. Germline lookup yields CDR1 MNHEY and CDR2 SMNVEV (reference sequence). CDR3 length: 13 amino acids. CDR3 in amino acids: CASRRSGANVLTF. The CDR3 DNA reads TGTGCCAGCCGGCGTTCTGGGGCCAACGTCCTGACTTTC. The complete variable domain, with remaining parts taken from reference TRBV27 and TRBJ2-6, reads EAQVTQNPRYLITVTGKKLTVTCSQNMNHEYMSWYRQDPGLGLRQIYYSMNVEVTDKGDVPEGYKVSRKEKRNFPLILESPSPNQTSLYFCASRRSGANVLTFGAGSRLTVL.

V is TRBV20-1 and J is TRBJ1-2, with no clear D. Germline V gene data show CDR1 as DFQATT and CDR2 as SNEGSKA (reference sequence). Trimming left V 6 bases short and J 5 bases short, with 10 bases between. The CDR3 covers 11 residues. CDR3 loop: CSADPDYGYTF. The CDR3 DNA sequence: TGCAGTGCCGACCCGGATTATGGCTACACCTTC.

The rearrangement joins TRBV18 to TRBJ2-2; tentatively, D is TRBD2 (6 bases). Germline V gene sequence: CDR1 KGHSH, CDR2 LQKENI. V dropped 1 base and J dropped 1 base, with 10 bases sitting between them. The length of the CDR3 is 16 residues. Here the CDR3 reads CASSPLFSGNTGELFF. In nucleotides, the CDR3 is TGTGCCAGCTCACCACTTTTTAGCGGGAACACCGGGGAGCTGTTTTTT.